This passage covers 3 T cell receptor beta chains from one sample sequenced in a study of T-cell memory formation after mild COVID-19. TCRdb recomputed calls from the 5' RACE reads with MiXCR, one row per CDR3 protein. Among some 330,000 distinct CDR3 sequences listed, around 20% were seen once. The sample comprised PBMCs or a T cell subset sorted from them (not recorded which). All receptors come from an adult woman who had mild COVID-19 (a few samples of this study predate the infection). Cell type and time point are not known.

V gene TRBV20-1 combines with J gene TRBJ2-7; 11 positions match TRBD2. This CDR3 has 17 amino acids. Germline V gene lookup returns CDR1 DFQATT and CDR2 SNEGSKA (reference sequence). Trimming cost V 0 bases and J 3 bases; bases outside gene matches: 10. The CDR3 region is CSARDLVLAGAHYEQYF. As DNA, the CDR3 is TGCAGTGCTAGAGATTTGGTACTAGCGGGAGCTCACTACGAGCAGTACTTC.

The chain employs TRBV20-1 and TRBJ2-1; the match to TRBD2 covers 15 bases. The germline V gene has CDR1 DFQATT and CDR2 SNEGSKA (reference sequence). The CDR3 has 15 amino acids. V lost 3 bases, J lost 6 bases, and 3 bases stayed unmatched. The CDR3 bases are TGCAGTGCTAGTCGGACTAGCGGGAGGGCCAATGAGCAGTTCTTC. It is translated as CSASRTSGRANEQFF.

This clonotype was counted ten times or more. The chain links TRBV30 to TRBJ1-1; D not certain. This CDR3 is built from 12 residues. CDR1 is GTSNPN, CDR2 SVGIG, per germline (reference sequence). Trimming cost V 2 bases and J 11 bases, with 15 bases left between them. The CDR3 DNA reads TGTGCCTGGAGTATCGCGAGCCGGACGGCTTTCTTT. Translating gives CAWSIASRTAFF.